This T cell receptor (beta chain) emerged from a study of Ad26.COV2.S vaccination and SARS-CoV-2 variants. Study-level findings and limits: Using TCR breadth and depth analyses may have led to underestimated total T cell responses. Once vaccination had occurred, spike-specific CD8+ and CD4+ T cell responses reportedly showed substantial breadth. Vaccine and placebo recipients had comparable breadth of non-spike TCRs.

Data came from immunoSEQ multiplex PCR; TCRdb stores just in-frame clones and leaves some out. Found here are around 140,000 clones, more than 80% of them singletons; the top ten hold approximately 5%. In the case of this clone: The antigen remains undetermined.

This clonotype originated in a human donor who had recovered from COVID-19. Sequencing was performed on peripheral blood, taken after recovery from COVID-19.

The CDR3 loop reads CASSQTYRGGFEAFF. The CDR3 DNA reads TGCGCCAGCAGCCAAACCTACAGGGGAGGGTTTGAAGCTTTCTTT. This sequence joins TRBV4-3 and TRBJ1-1; TRBD1 matches 7 bases. Trimming at V came to 2 bases and at J to 7 bases, leaving 10 bases not matched to a gene. The germline CDR1 and CDR2 sequences are LGHNA and YSLEER. The CDR3 has 15 residues.